The 29 T cell receptor beta chains in this list originate from one sample, sequenced in a study of blood T cell repertoires in COVID-19 (dated by TCRdb to between 2020 and 2021). Libraries were constructed by the immunoSEQ multiplex PCR assay. TCRdb obtained this table from immuneACCESS and retained in-frame rearrangements with V and J assigned. These tables miss some clones; where compared with another copy, unresolved V genes account for less than half of the shortfall, and the remainder is unexplained. Recorded for this sample are about 280,000 clones; around 90% of them occurred a single time. Roughly 2.2% of the sample goes to the ten largest clones. The sequencing sample was made of peripheral blood. The receptor set was obtained from a man in his forties or fifties with acute or convalescent COVID-19.

J is TRBJ1-2 and V is TRBV19; D possibly corresponds to TRBD1 (5 bases). V shed 3 bases and J shed 4 bases, with 9 bases lying between them. The CDR3 covers 13 residues. Germline assignment: CDR1 LNHDA and CDR2 SQIVND (reference sequence). As DNA, the CDR3 is TGTGCCAGTAGTATGACAGAGCGCTATGGCTACACCTTC. It translates to CASSMTERYGYTF.

This chain joins TRBV19 and TRBJ2-1; TRBD2 aligns across 12 bases. CDR1 and CDR2 from the germline V gene are LNHDA and SQIVND (reference sequence). The CDR3 covers 13 residues. Trimming took 9 bases from V and 5 from J; bases not matched to a gene: 2. As DNA, the CDR3 is TGTGCCAGACTAGCGGGGGGACACAATGAGCAGTTCTTC. Its protein is CARLAGGHNEQFF.

V and J are TRBV2 and TRBJ1-6, with D hard to call. The V gene's germline CDR1 is SNHLY and CDR2 FYNNEI. The V gene lost 7 bases and the J gene lost 7 bases, with 17 bases spanning the gap. The CDR3 is 15 amino acids. CDR3 DNA: TGTGCCAGCATCCCCGGGTCATTCGGGAATTCACCCCTCCACTTT. Amino acid sequence: CASIPGSFGNSPLHF.

The chain recombines TRBV30 with TRBJ1-4; D gene uncertain. This CDR3 comprises 15 residues. The germline gives CDR1 GTSNPN, CDR2 SVGIG (reference sequence). Trimming shortened V by 3 bases and J by 5 bases, and 16 bases separated the two germline ends. CDR3 bases: TGTGCCTGGAGGTCGTTTAAGGAGATGAATGAAAAACTGTTTTTT. Protein: CAWRSFKEMNEKLFF.

J is TRBJ2-4 and V is TRBV9; D may be TRBD2 (6 bases). The CDR3 is 16 residues long. Trimming removed 0 bases at V and 7 bases at J, with 17 bases between. CDR1 and CDR2 from the germline V gene are SGDLS and YYNGEE. CDR3 in DNA: TGTGCCAGCAGCGTAGAGGCGGGTCCGGGGAGGAACATTCAGTACTTC. This sequence encodes CASSVEAGPGRNIQYF.

The chain is built from TRBV5-4 and TRBJ2-3, with D maybe TRBD2 (6 bases). The V gene's germline CDR1 is SGHNT and CDR2 YYREEE (reference sequence). The CDR3 is 15 amino acids. V was trimmed by 4 bases and J by 1 base, leaving 13 bases between them. CDR3 sequence reads: CASSILGGGTDTQYF. The CDR3 coding sequence is TGTGCCAGCAGCATCCTTGGCGGGGGCACAGATACGCAGTATTTT.

The chain links TRBV7-9 to TRBJ1-1; TRBD1 agrees at 7 bases. V shed 6 bases, J shed 6 bases, and the junction held 7 bases outside the gene matches. Germline V gene lookup returns CDR1 SEHNR and CDR2 FQNEAQ (reference sequence). CDR3 size: 13 residues. For the CDR3, the DNA is TGTGCCAGCAGGACAACAGGGGAGGCTGAAGCTTTCTTT. Protein sequence: CASRTTGEAEAFF.

In its sample, this clone was seen a few times. The chain employs TRBV30 and TRBJ2-1; 8 bases map to TRBD2. Germline V gene data show CDR1 as GTSNPN and CDR2 as SVGIG (reference sequence). Unmatched junction bases numbered 11, after V lost 1 base and J lost 6 bases. The CDR3 extends over 16 amino acids. CDR3 residues: CAWSDPPGGARNEQFF. The CDR3 nucleotides read TGTGCCTGGAGTGATCCTCCGGGGGGGGCCCGCAATGAGCAGTTCTTC.

J is TRBJ1-1 and V is TRBV3-1 (or the pseudogene TRBV3-2); no reliable D call. Germline-derived CDR1 and CDR2 are LGHDT and YNNKEL (reference sequence). The CDR3 has 14 residues. V lost 0 bases to trimming and J lost 0 bases, with 5 bases between them. For the CDR3, the DNA is TGTGCCAGCAGCCAAGATGCGGTGAACACTGAAGCTTTCTTT. It translates to CASSQDAVNTEAFF.

The rearrangement links TRBV4-1 to TRBJ1-2, with 8 bases aligning to TRBD1. Germline-derived CDR1 and CDR2 are MGHRA and YSYEKL. This CDR3 spans 14 amino acids. Trimming removed 5 bases from V and 8 bases from J; junction bases left unmatched: 10. This chain's CDR3 is CASSLQTGEGGYTF. As DNA, the CDR3 is TGCGCCAGCAGCTTACAGACAGGGGAAGGGGGCTACACCTTC.

The genes are TRBV21-1 and TRBJ1-2; TRBD1 is taken as the D call from the table, unchecked against the DNA. TRBV21-1 is a pseudogene segment. The CDR3 length is 16 residues. CDR3 sequence (DNA): TGTGCCAGCACAGGAATTTTAGCAGGGACTAACTATGGCTACACCTTC. Translating it yields CASTGILAGTNYGYTF.

The genes are TRBV3-1 (or the pseudogene TRBV3-2) and TRBJ1-6, with TRBD1 identical over 7 bases. After removal of 3 bases from V and 4 bases from J, the junction contained 6 bases not matched to a gene. Germline-derived CDR1 and CDR2 are LGHDT and YNNKEL (reference sequence). The CDR3 spans 16 residues. The CDR3 sequence: CASSQMGQTYNSPLHF. In nucleotides, the CDR3 is TGTGCCAGCAGCCAGATGGGACAGACATATAATTCACCCCTCCACTTT.

This chain joins TRBV10-2 and TRBJ1-2, with a weak D call TRBD1 (6 bases). Germline V gene lookup returns CDR1 WSHSY and CDR2 SAAADI. V shed 3 bases and J shed 4 bases, with 12 bases lying between them. The CDR3 extends over 14 amino acids. The DNA for the CDR3 is TGCGCCAGCAGTGACTTCACAGGGAGCTATGGCTACACCTTC. This codes for CASSDFTGSYGYTF.

This rearrangement joins TRBV7-3 to TRBJ2-1; the D gene is possibly TRBD1 (5 bases). V was trimmed by 1 base and J by 9 bases, leaving 19 bases between them. CDR1 and CDR2 from the germline V gene are SGHTA and FQGTGA. The CDR3 is 16 residues long. This CDR3 is CASSLKAGRVQGEQFF. The CDR3 bases are TGTGCCAGCAGCTTAAAAGCAGGCCGAGTTCAGGGTGAGCAGTTCTTC.

The genes are TRBV5-1 and TRBJ2-7, with 9 bases matching TRBD1. The junction had 13 bases not matched to a gene; V was cut back by 1 base and J by 5 bases. The CDR3 loop spans 17 amino acids. CDR1 and CDR2 from the germline V gene are SGHRS and YFSETQ. The CDR3 coding sequence is TGCGCCAGCAGCTTGTCCCTACCCGGGACAGGGACCCACGAGCAGTACTTC. It is translated as CASSLSLPGTGTHEQYF.

A remark on this clone: One junction end does not reproduce the germline sequence, and a read error may be involved. V and J are TRBV19 and TRBJ1-5, with D maybe TRBD1 (6 bases). Germline V lookup: CDR1 LNHDA, CDR2 SQIVND (reference sequence). This CDR3 has 15 amino acids. The chain's CDR3 is CASSLELTGGRPQHF. The CDR3 DNA is TGTGCCAGTAGTTTAGAGCTTACGGGGGGCCGGCCCCAGCATTTT.

This clone is a singleton in its sample. The V and J genes are TRBV3-1 (or the pseudogene TRBV3-2) and TRBJ1-4; possibly TRBD1 for D (5 bases). The V gene's germline CDR1 is LGHDT and CDR2 YNNKEL (reference sequence). The CDR3 is made up of 13 amino acids. The V end was cut by 7 bases, the J end by 5 bases, with 11 bases between. CDR3 residues: CASTGKGNEKLFF. CDR3 bases: TGTGCCAGCACAGGGAAGGGGAATGAAAAACTGTTTTTT.

The chain carries TRBV30 and TRBJ1-5; the match to TRBD1 covers 9 bases. The CDR3 sequence is 15 residues long. CDR1 is GTSNPN and CDR2 is SVGIG in the germline V gene (reference sequence). V was pared by 0 bases and J by 4 bases, with 4 bases of the junction left unmatched. In nucleotides, the CDR3 is TGTGCCTGGAGTGTGGGGGACAGGGCGAATCAGCCCCAGCATTTT. This translates into CAWSVGDRANQPQHF. The full variable domain, completed using reference TRBV30 and TRBJ1-5, is SQTIHQWPATLVQPVGSPLSLECTVEGTSNPNLYWYRQAAGRGLQLLFYSVGIGQISSEVPQNLSASRPQDRQFILSSKKLLLSDSGFYLCAWSVGDRANQPQHFGDGTRLSIL.

This chain links TRBV29-1 with TRBJ1-2, with TRBD1 identical over 9 bases. The CDR3 runs to 11 residues. Losses at the gene ends were 4 bases for V and 8 bases for J; bases not matched to a gene: 2. Germline values: CDR1 SQVTM, CDR2 ANQGSEA. CDR3 coding DNA: TGCAGCGTTGGGACAGGGGTCGGCTACACCTTC. It translates to CSVGTGVGYTF.

The chain joins TRBV3-1 (or the pseudogene TRBV3-2) to TRBJ1-5; a weak D match, TRBD1 (5 bases). V lost 0 bases and J lost 0, with 12 bases in between. The CDR3 loop spans 17 amino acids. Germline CDR1 LGHDT, CDR2 YNNKEL (reference sequence). CDR3 bases: TGTGCCAGCAGCCAAGACGGGGGGTTGTATAGCAATCAGCCCCAGCATTTT. Protein: CASSQDGGLYSNQPQHF.

This clone is a singleton in its sample. This chain joins TRBV9 and TRBJ1-2, with a weak D call TRBD1 (5 bases). CDR3 length equals 15 residues. CDR1 and CDR2 from the germline V gene are SGDLS and YYNGEE. V gave up 7 bases and J gave up 4 bases, with 20 bases separating them. CDR3 nucleotides: TGTGCCAGCGGAACGGGGGGAGACCTATCCTATGGCTACACCTTC. This sequence encodes CASGTGGDLSYGYTF.

V is TRBV2 and J is TRBJ2-5; D unresolved. Germline lookup yields CDR1 SNHLY and CDR2 FYNNEI. There are 13 residues in the CDR3. Between the trimmed V and J ends, which lost 6 bases and 1 base, there was a span of 9 bases. CDR3 nucleotides: TGTGCCAGCAGAAGCGATGTCCAAGAGACCCAGTACTTC. It is translated as CASRSDVQETQYF.

This clone was observed once. This chain uses TRBV27 with TRBJ2-1; D perhaps matches TRBD2 (5 bases). The V and J ends lost 6 bases and 3 bases respectively, with 9 bases between them. The CDR3 length is 13 residues. Germline V gene sequence: CDR1 MNHEY, CDR2 SMNVEV (reference sequence). CDR3 nucleotides: TGTGCCAGCAGCCGCGACTACTACAATGAGCAGTTCTTC. This gives the protein CASSRDYYNEQFF.

In its sample, this clone was seen once. V gene TRBV2 combines with J gene TRBJ2-5, with TRBD2 identical over 9 bases. The CDR3 spans 14 residues. Trimming took 8 bases from V and 1 from J; bases not matched to a gene: 5. Germline assignment: CDR1 SNHLY and CDR2 FYNNEI. CDR3 nucleotides: TGTGCCAGCGGGGTAGCGGGGGCCCAAGAGACCCAGTACTTC. Protein sequence: CASGVAGAQETQYF.

V and J are TRBV30 and TRBJ2-7, with a tentative D call TRBD1 (6 bases). Trimming left V 1 base short and J 2 bases short, with 9 bases between. The germline CDR1 and CDR2 sequences are GTSNPN and SVGIG (reference sequence). The CDR3 covers 13 residues. CDR3 bases: TGTGCCTGGAGTGGGGGACAAACCTACGAGCAGTACTTC. Amino acids: CAWSGGQTYEQYF.

The chain recombines TRBV4-1 with TRBJ2-1; TRBD2 agrees at 12 bases. Germline V gives CDR1 MGHRA, CDR2 YSYEKL. The CDR3 is made up of 17 amino acids. V was clipped by 0 bases and J by 8 bases; unmatched bases: 8. The CDR3 loop is CASSQDRLAGATHEQFF. The DNA of the CDR3 is TGCGCCAGCAGCCAAGATCGACTAGCGGGGGCCACACATGAGCAGTTCTTC.

This clone was picked up one time. V usage is TRBV5-8 and J usage is TRBJ2-7; 11 nucleotides match TRBD1. Germline values: CDR1 SGHTS, CDR2 YDEGEE. The trim removed 3 bases at V and 3 bases at J, leaving 5 bases unmatched. This CDR3 contains 15 residues. The CDR3 is CASSSYGTGGYEQYF. CDR3 coding DNA: TGTGCCAGCAGCTCCTACGGGACAGGGGGCTACGAGCAGTACTTC. The full variable domain, completed using reference TRBV5-8 and TRBJ2-7, is EAGVTQSPTHLIKTRGQQATLRCSPISGHTSVYWYQQALGLGLQFLLWYDEGEERNRGNFPPRFSGRQFPNYSSELNVNALELEDSALYLCASSSYGTGGYEQYFGPGTRLTVT.

The chain recombines TRBV7-9 with TRBJ2-7; 9 positions match TRBD1. With 3 bases clipped from V and 3 bases from J, the junction kept 6 bases outside the gene matches. CDR1 and CDR2 from the germline V gene are SEHNR and FQNEAQ (reference sequence). This CDR3 comprises 15 residues. Written as DNA, the CDR3 is TGTGCCAGCAGCTTCCCTGGGACAGGGAACTACGAGCAGTACTTC. This encodes CASSFPGTGNYEQYF.

The chain employs TRBV13 and TRBJ2-7; 10 positions agree with TRBD1. The CDR3 totals 17 residues. The germline CDR1 and CDR2 sequences are PRHDT and FYEKMQ (reference sequence). The J segment lost 0 bases and the V segment lost 5 bases, leaving 10 bases of the junction unmatched. The CDR3 sequence: CASSPGTGAPLSYEQYF. The CDR3, as DNA: TGTGCCAGCAGCCCCGGGACAGGGGCCCCCCTCTCCTACGAGCAGTACTTC. Full variable domain (remainder filled in from reference TRBV13 and TRBJ2-7): AAGVIQSPRHLIKEKRETATLKCYPIPRHDTVYWYQQGPGQDPQFLISFYEKMQSDKGSIPDRFSAQQFSDYHSELNMSSLELGDSALYFCASSPGTGAPLSYEQYFGPGTRLTVT.